The 25 T cell receptor beta chains below come from one sample, sequenced in a study of blood T cell repertoires in COVID-19. TCRdb keeps only in-frame clones here, not all; method: immunoSEQ multiplex PCR. The sample holds about 200,000 clones, roughly 88% seen once. Sequenced material: peripheral blood. These receptors came from a man aged 25 to 45 who had recovered from COVID-19.

This clone was recorded only once. The chain combines TRBV2 with TRBJ2-3, with D tentatively TRBD2 (5 bases). Germline V gene sequence: CDR1 SNHLY, CDR2 FYNNEI. The ends were cut back, 3 bases at V and 5 bases at J, with 21 bases in the middle. There are 17 residues in the CDR3. The chain's CDR3 is CASSEVQDLEWVDTQYF. In nucleotides, the CDR3 is TGTGCCAGCAGTGAGGTTCAGGACTTAGAGTGGGTAGATACGCAGTATTTT.

The chain carries TRBV27 and TRBJ2-7, with D tentatively TRBD1 (6 bases). The CDR3 sequence is 14 residues long. Germline CDR1 is MNHEY and CDR2 is SMNVEV (reference sequence). Trimming shortened V by 0 bases and J by 6 bases, and 12 bases separated the two germline ends. The CDR3 protein is CASSLSGGWGEQYF. CDR3 sequence (DNA): TGTGCCAGCAGTTTATCAGGGGGTTGGGGCGAGCAGTACTTC.

This clone was picked up a small number of times. The chain recombines TRBV5-1 with TRBJ1-1, with D perhaps matching TRBD1 (6 bases). V lost 0 bases and J lost 6, with 18 bases in between. CDR1 and CDR2 from the germline V gene are SGHRS and YFSETQ. The CDR3 totals 16 residues. CDR3 amino acids: CASSLAPGHQGAEAFF. The CDR3 nucleotides read TGCGCCAGCAGCTTGGCCCCGGGACACCAAGGGGCTGAAGCTTTCTTT.

This sequence joins TRBV7-8 and TRBJ2-7, with 7 nucleotides matching TRBD1. CDR1 and CDR2 (germline): SGHVS, FQNEAQ. The J segment lost 0 bases and the V segment lost 4 bases, leaving 3 bases of the junction unmatched. CDR3 size: 14 residues. CDR3 bases: TGTGCCAGCAGCTCCCGGGACAGCTCCTACGAGCAGTACTTC. Protein sequence: CASSSRDSSYEQYF.

This clone was recorded only once. V and J are TRBV21-1 and TRBJ2-7; the D call in the table, TRBD1, was not verified against the DNA. TRBV21-1 is designated a pseudogene. This CDR3 has 19 residues. CDR3 sequence: CASSKVTWNRQETTYEQYF. The CDR3 DNA reads TGTGCCAGCAGCAAAGTTACCTGGAACAGACAGGAAACCACCTACGAGCAGTACTTC.

The rearrangement links TRBV6-6 to TRBJ2-1; 10 nucleotides match TRBD2. V was pared by 2 bases and J by 4 bases, with 2 bases of the junction left unmatched. CDR1 is MNHNY and CDR2 is SVGAGI in the germline V gene (reference sequence). There are 15 residues in the CDR3. As DNA, the CDR3 is TGTGCCAGCAGTTACGGACTAGCGGTTTACAATGAGCAGTTCTTC. It translates to CASSYGLAVYNEQFF.

In DNA, the CDR3 is TGTGCCAGCAGCCCTCCGGGTGCGGGGAGCTCTGGGGCCAACGTCCTGACTTTC. Translated: CASSPPGAGSSGANVLTF. The chain uses TRBV16 and TRBJ2-6; a possible D gene is TRBD2 (6 bases). This CDR3 contains 18 residues. Germline V gene lookup returns CDR1 KGHSY and CDR2 FQNENV. Trimming removed 4 bases from V and 0 bases from J, with 16 bases in between.

The V call is TRBV7-9, the J call TRBJ2-2; 10 nucleotides align to TRBD2. J was trimmed by 6 bases and V by 7 bases; bases with no gene match: 5. The germline V gene has CDR1 SEHNR and CDR2 FQNEAQ (reference sequence). This CDR3 contains 14 residues. In DNA, the CDR3 is TGTGCCAGCACGGCCGGGACTAGCGCCGGGGAGCTGTTTTTT. It codes for CASTAGTSAGELFF. The whole variable domain, filled in from reference TRBV7-9 and TRBJ2-2, reads DTGVSQNPRHKITKRGQNVTFRCDPISEHNRLYWYRQTLGQGPEFLTYFQNEAQLEKSRLLSDRFSAERPKGSFSTLEIQRTEQGDSAMYLCASTAGTSAGELFFGEGSRLTVL.

The chain employs TRBV4-1 and TRBJ2-7, with TRBD1 identical over 12 bases. This CDR3 region has 17 residues. V shed 2 bases, J shed 5 bases, and the junction held 10 bases outside the gene matches. Germline CDR1 MGHRA, CDR2 YSYEKL. The CDR3 DNA follows: TGCGCCAGCAGCCAACAATTAGCCGGGACAGGGGGCCACGAGCAGTACTTC. This codes for CASSQQLAGTGGHEQYF.

The chain employs TRBV10-2 and TRBJ2-5, with 10 bases matching TRBD2. The CDR3 sequence is 18 residues long. V trimming: 3 bases; J trimming: 2 bases; junction bases outside the gene matches: 12. Germline V CDR1 and CDR2: WSHSY, SAAADI. In nucleotides, the CDR3 is TGCGCCAGCAGTGATTCGCTAGCGGGGGCTCTAATACAAGAGACCCAGTACTTC. Protein product: CASSDSLAGALIQETQYF.

The chain employs TRBV2 and TRBJ1-4; 7 bases are shared with TRBD1. The germline V gene has CDR1 SNHLY and CDR2 FYNNEI. CDR3 length equals 13 residues. Germline trimming cut 8 bases from V and 4 bases from J; bases unmatched to any gene: 4. This chain's CDR3 is CASGRDSNEKLFF. Here the CDR3 DNA reads TGTGCCAGCGGCCGGGACAGTAATGAAAAACTGTTTTTT.

The chain has TRBV7-2 and TRBJ1-5; TRBD1 matches at 7 bases. There are 14 residues in the CDR3. Germline V gene sequence: CDR1 SGHTA, CDR2 FQGNSA. J lost 1 base, V lost 5 bases, and 2 bases had no gene match. This CDR3 reads CASSKDRSNQPQHF. The DNA for the CDR3 is TGTGCCAGCAGCAAGGACAGGAGCAATCAGCCCCAGCATTTT.

The table lists this clone with a count of one. This rearrangement joins TRBV6-5 to TRBJ2-7; the D gene is possibly TRBD1 (5 bases). The CDR3 has 12 amino acids. V lost 10 bases, J lost 3 bases, and 13 bases lay in between. Per the germline V gene, CDR1 is MNHEY and CDR2 is SVGAGI. The DNA of the CDR3 is TGTGCCACCGACAGATTTCTCTACGAGCAGTACTTC. Translating gives CATDRFLYEQYF.

The rearrangement joins TRBV3-1 (or the pseudogene TRBV3-2) to TRBJ2-7, with TRBD2 matching 8 bases. The CDR3 spans 13 residues. V lost 6 bases, J lost 5 bases, and 6 bases stayed unmatched. Germline lookup yields CDR1 LGHDT and CDR2 YNNKEL (reference sequence). CDR3 protein: CASSSAGADEQYF. In DNA form, the CDR3 reads TGTGCCAGCAGTTCAGCGGGGGCCGACGAGCAGTACTTC.

The gene calls are TRBV5-4 and TRBJ1-5; no clear D gene. Germline CDR1 and CDR2: SGHNT and YYREEE (reference sequence). The CDR3 sequence is 14 residues long. Trimming took off 2 bases at V and 2 bases at J, with 8 bases between the two ends. DNA of the CDR3: TGTGCCAGCAGCTTTCTCGGTGGCAATCAGCCCCAGCATTTT. Its translation is CASSFLGGNQPQHF.

The rearrangement joins TRBV7-6 to TRBJ2-7; the match to TRBD1 covers 8 bases. J gave up 2 bases and V 2 bases, and 2 bases lay outside the gene matches. There are 14 residues in the CDR3. CDR1 and CDR2 (germline): SGHVS, FNYEAQ. The CDR3 here is CASSLRQGPYEQYF. The CDR3 nucleotides read TGTGCCAGCAGCTTACGACAGGGGCCCTACGAGCAGTACTTC.

V is TRBV6-2 or TRBV6-3 and J is TRBJ1-2; D not resolved. Germline assignment: CDR1 MNHEY and CDR2 SVGEGT. The ends were cut back, 0 bases at V and 6 bases at J, with 11 bases in the middle. This CDR3 is 14 amino acids long. CDR3 nucleotide sequence: TGTGCCAGCAGTTACTCGAGGCAGCGGCATGGCTACACCTTC. Its translation: CASSYSRQRHGYTF.

V and J are TRBV19 and TRBJ1-2; the match to TRBD1 covers 8 bases. Germline V gene sequence: CDR1 LNHDA, CDR2 SQIVND (reference sequence). The trim removed 6 bases at V and 2 bases at J, leaving 5 bases unmatched. The CDR3 is 14 residues long. The CDR3 loop reads CASSRQGLNYGYTF. As DNA, the CDR3 is TGTGCCAGTAGCAGACAGGGGCTGAACTATGGCTACACCTTC.

The V gene is TRBV25-1, the J gene TRBJ1-5; TRBD1 is a possible D gene (5 bases). The CDR3 has 16 residues. The V gene's germline CDR1 is MGHDK and CDR2 SYGVNS. V was pared by 2 bases and J by 0 bases, with 11 bases between. CDR3: CASSETRAVSNQPQHF. CDR3 in DNA: TGTGCCAGCAGTGAAACCAGGGCCGTTAGCAATCAGCCCCAGCATTTT.

This rearrangement joins TRBV28 to TRBJ1-3; D call uncertain. V was clipped by 3 bases and J by 0 bases, with 15 bases between them. The CDR3 runs to 17 residues. CDR1 and CDR2 (germline): MDHEN, SYDVKM. CDR3 in amino acids: CASSLPAGPSSGNTIYF. The DNA of the CDR3 is TGTGCCAGCAGTTTGCCCGCAGGCCCGAGCTCTGGAAACACCATATATTTT.

V gene TRBV5-1 combines with J gene TRBJ2-5; 9 bases fit TRBD1. The V and J ends lost 0 bases and 4 bases, in that order; junction bases with no gene match: 4. The CDR3 is made up of 15 amino acids. CDR1 and CDR2 from the germline V gene are SGHRS and YFSETQ. CDR3 bases: TGCGCCAGCAGCTTGGCGACAGGGGGTCTAGAGACCCAGTACTTC. Amino acids: CASSLATGGLETQYF.

The V and J genes are TRBV18 and TRBJ2-3, with 9 bases lining up with TRBD2. The ends lost 4 bases at V and 2 bases at J; junction bases unmatched: 4. The CDR3 extends over 15 amino acids. CDR1 KGHSH and CDR2 LQKENI come from the germline V gene. CDR3 DNA: TGTGCCAGCTCACTAGCGGGGGCGGCCACAGATACGCAGTATTTT. Translation: CASSLAGAATDTQYF. Together with reference TRBV18 and TRBJ2-3, the CDR3 gives the full variable domain: NAGVMQNPRHLVRRRGQEARLRCSPMKGHSHVYWYRQLPEEGLKFMVYLQKENIIDESGMPKERFSAEFPKEGPSILRIQQVVRGDSAAYFCASSLAGAATDTQYFGPGTRLTVL.

The chain is built from TRBV7-9 and TRBJ2-3, with 7 nucleotides matching TRBD2. The germline V gene encodes CDR1 SEHNR and CDR2 FQNEAQ (reference sequence). This CDR3 has 14 residues. With 1 base clipped from V and 5 bases from J, the junction kept 3 bases outside the gene matches. The DNA for the CDR3 is TGTGCCAGCAGCTTAGGACTAGCAATAGATACGCAGTATTTT. It yields the protein CASSLGLAIDTQYF. Combining the CDR3 with reference TRBV7-9 and TRBJ2-3 gives the whole variable domain DTGVSQNPRHKITKRGQNVTFRCDPISEHNRLYWYRQTLGQGPEFLTYFQNEAQLEKSRLLSDRFSAERPKGSFSTLEIQRTEQGDSAMYLCASSLGLAIDTQYFGPGTRLTVL.

V usage is TRBV6-1 and J usage is TRBJ1-5, with D possibly being TRBD1 (6 bases). Germline loops: CDR1 MNHNS, CDR2 SASEGT. V lost 8 bases to trimming and J lost 5 bases, with 16 bases between them. CDR3 size: 14 residues. CDR3 DNA: TGTGCCAGCGGGAGGGGGAATGGGGATCAGCCCCAGCATTTT. Residues: CASGRGNGDQPQHF.

This CDR3 reads CASSPGLGGYTF. The CDR3 nucleotides are TGTGCCAGCAGCCCCGGACTTGGAGGCTACACCTTC. The rearrangement links TRBV6-5 to TRBJ1-2; D remains unclear. Trimming stripped 6 bases from V and 8 bases from J, with 13 bases between. Germline V lookup: CDR1 MNHEY, CDR2 SVGAGI. CDR3 length: 12 residues.